These 4 T cell receptor beta chains were sequenced from one sample in a study of blood T cells in healthy people across ages. Sample-barcoded 5' priming and a J-beta primer mix drove a second PCR of about 6 to 12 cycles. TCRdb re-called the 5' RACE reads with MiXCR, one entry per CDR3 protein. The sample carries about 1.6 million distinct CDR3 sequences, about 35% recorded once. Sequenced: blood. Source of these receptors: a woman in her 30s in good health.

The chain has TRBV7-9 and TRBJ2-5; D is unclear. V lost 5 bases and J 11 bases, leaving 15 bases between the germline ends. This CDR3 is built from 12 residues. Germline lookup yields CDR1 SEHNR and CDR2 FQNEAQ (reference sequence). The CDR3 region has the DNA TGTGCCAGCAGCCGAGGTGTCTACGGGCAGTACTTC. Translated: CASSRGVYGQYF.

This clonotype was seen once. V usage is TRBV9 and J usage is TRBJ2-7; TRBD2 matches 9 bases. Germline lookup yields CDR1 SGDLS and CDR2 YYNGEE. This CDR3 has 16 amino acids. The J segment lost 5 bases and the V segment lost 0 bases, leaving 9 bases of the junction unmatched. Here the CDR3 reads CASSVEPGLAVHEQYF. The DNA for the CDR3 is TGTGCCAGCAGCGTAGAACCGGGACTAGCAGTCCACGAGCAGTACTTC.

This clonotype was detected a few times. The chain carries TRBV20-1 and TRBJ2-7; 7 nucleotides line up with TRBD1. V shed 4 bases, J shed 2 bases, and the junction held 5 bases outside the gene matches. The CDR3 spans 13 residues. Germline V gene data show CDR1 as DFQATT and CDR2 as SNEGSKA (reference sequence). CDR3 in DNA: TGCAGTGCTATCAAGACAGGGACCTACGAGCAGTACTTC. Its translation: CSAIKTGTYEQYF.

This clonotype was seen more than once but under ten times. This chain uses TRBV29-1 with TRBJ1-4, with D possibly being TRBD1 (5 bases). CDR1 and CDR2 from the germline V gene are SQVTM and ANQGSEA. V was trimmed by 0 bases and J by 4 bases, leaving 15 bases between them. The CDR3 runs 16 residues. The CDR3 sequence: CSVEDPREQFNEKLFF. The DNA for the CDR3 is TGCAGCGTTGAAGATCCCAGGGAACAGTTTAATGAAAAACTGTTTTTT.